This TCR beta chain emerged from a study of T cell responses to AZD1222 COVID-19 vaccine. Study-wide results and limits: Spike as a whole was targeted by vaccine-associated CD4 TCRs, dominant at 160-218 and 743-854. Mostly white British, mostly female donors; authors suggested clonal diversity may be underestimated. Reports indicate that nearly half of spike-specific TCRs are directed at unmutated variant regions. The breadth and depth of Spike-specific TCRs increased once two AZD1222 doses had been given.

The CDR3 runs 16 residues. Between the trimmed V and J ends, which lost 0 bases and 0 bases, there was a span of 9 bases. CDR1 is SGHRS and CDR2 is YFSETQ in the germline V gene. On this clone itself: As yet, its antigen is unknown.

Assay: immunoSEQ multiplex PCR; the TCRdb copy retains only in-frame clones and omits some. The table lists under 150,000 clones, 92% of them singletons. The specimen was peripheral blood, collected 28 days after the second AZD1222 dose. The clonotype originates from an adult who received the AZD1222 COVID-19 vaccine. The chain recombines TRBV5-1 with TRBJ1-4; no reliable D call. The CDR3 DNA reads TGCGCCAGCAGCTTGGCGACCTACGCAACTAATGAAAAACTGTTTTTT. Protein: CASSLATYATNEKLFF.